A selection of T cell receptor beta chains follows, all from one sample in a study of cytomegalovirus exposure and HLA in healthy donors. Here immunoSEQ multiplex PCR was the method, and the copy in TCRdb shows in-frame clones only, minus some. The sample records 150,000 to 200,000 clones, under 70% being singletons. Input material: PBMCs. These receptors were taken from a man aged 30 to 45 in good health and CMV-seropositive. Both conserved end residues are trimmed from each CDR3.

J gene: TRBJ1-4
V gene: TRBV11-3
CDR3 protein: ASSLVTGTNEKLF

J gene: TRBJ2-7
V gene: TRBV21-1
CDR3 protein: ASSKEETGVYEQY

J gene: TRBJ2-1
V gene: TRBV27
CDR3 protein: ASRVRGTLSYNEQF

J gene: TRBJ1-1
V gene: TRBV5-1
CDR3 protein: ASSYTGVNTEAF

J gene: TRBJ2-1
V gene: TRBV7-2
CDR3 protein: ASRRLTSGRAEF

J gene: TRBJ1-1
V gene: TRBV28
CDR3 protein: ASTGPPGGMNTEAF

J gene: TRBJ1-1
V gene: TRBV5-1
CDR3 protein: ASAGNTEAF

J gene: TRBJ2-7
V gene: TRBV18
CDR3 protein: ASSPRNSEGNSYEQY

J gene: TRBJ2-7
V gene: TRBV7-8
CDR3 protein: ASSLGSAGGRYEQY

J gene: TRBJ2-7
V gene: TRBV28
CDR3 protein: ASSLDRPTYEQY

J gene: TRBJ2-5
V gene: TRBV13
CDR3 protein: ASSLGTATQETQY

J gene: TRBJ2-3
V gene: TRBV27
CDR3 protein: ASSWGTSGTASDTQY

J gene: TRBJ1-2
V gene: TRBV5-1
CDR3 protein: ASILPQGSSDYGYT

J gene: TRBJ2-3
V gene: TRBV6-4
CDR3 protein: ASSDYPFSGTTQADTQY

J gene: TRBJ1-2
V gene: TRBV9
CDR3 protein: ASSARIANYGYT

J gene: TRBJ2-1
V gene: TRBV11-3
CDR3 protein: ASSLRGGNEQF

J gene: TRBJ2-3
V gene: TRBV11-3
CDR3 protein: ASSLRPGGTDTQY

J gene: TRBJ2-5
V gene: TRBV27
CDR3 protein: ASSLSSGGETQY

J gene: TRBJ1-2
V gene: TRBV19
CDR3 protein: ASRDRGGSGYT

J gene: TRBJ1-1
V gene: TRBV10-3
CDR3 protein: AIAGNTEAF

J gene: TRBJ2-1
V gene: TRBV27
CDR3 protein: ASSFGELAYYNEQF

J gene: TRBJ2-3
V gene: TRBV6-5
CDR3 protein: ASKIGESTDTQY

J gene: TRBJ2-1
V gene: TRBV7-9
CDR3 protein: ASSSGTSGYNEQF

J gene: TRBJ2-1
V gene: TRBV27
CDR3 protein: ASSLRGFDHNEQF

J gene: TRBJ2-1
V gene: TRBV30
CDR3 protein: AWSVDGNEQF

J gene: TRBJ2-7
V gene: TRBV11-2
CDR3 protein: ASSPPRLGEQY

J gene: TRBJ1-5
V gene: TRBV11-2
CDR3 protein: ASSGTGGGNQPQH

J gene: TRBJ1-1
V gene: TRBV7-6
CDR3 protein: ASSFPGQSTDTEAF

J gene: TRBJ1-6
V gene: TRBV14
CDR3 protein: ASSQGTVRSPLH

J gene: TRBJ2-6
V gene: TRBV7-3
CDR3 protein: ASSTPGTGVPGANVLT

J gene: TRBJ1-2
V gene: TRBV5-4
CDR3 protein: ASSPGTATDYGYT

J gene: TRBJ2-7
V gene: TRBV27
CDR3 protein: ASSFQGSSYEQY

J gene: TRBJ2-3
V gene: TRBV6-6
CDR3 protein: ASRVSGSTDTQY

J gene: TRBJ2-2
V gene: TRBV6-1
CDR3 protein: ATDQRELF

J gene: TRBJ1-1
V gene: TRBV19
CDR3 protein: ASIGGGRTEAF

J gene: TRBJ1-3
V gene: TRBV7-3
CDR3 protein: ASSPAGGPGNTIY

J gene: TRBJ1-2
V gene: TRBV10-2
CDR3 protein: ASSESIWGSGYT

J gene: TRBJ1-1
V gene: TRBV27
CDR3 protein: ASGWTGTNTEAF

J gene: TRBJ2-1
V gene: TRBV19
CDR3 protein: ASRNDRGAYNEQF

J gene: TRBJ2-7
V gene: TRBV7-8
CDR3 protein: ASSPRDVPGTGLYEQY

J gene: TRBJ1-5
V gene: TRBV5-6
CDR3 protein: ASSLAGIGNQPQH

J gene: TRBJ1-5
V gene: TRBV19
CDR3 protein: ASSMDFVVQPQH